One and the same sample provided the 13 T cell receptor beta chains below, sequenced in a study of blood T cell repertoires in COVID-19. Method: immunoSEQ multiplex PCR; TCRdb's copy keeps in-frame clones and lacks some. The data contain about 82,000 clones, 75% to 85% of them singletons. The material sequenced was peripheral blood. The receptors were gathered from a man aged 55-75 years with COVID-19, enrolled during active disease.

The CDR3 DNA reads TGTGCCAGCAGCGCCGGGACTTCTAGCAACACTGAAGCTTTCTTT. As protein: CASSAGTSSNTEAFF. The V and J genes are TRBV9 and TRBJ1-1, with D tentatively TRBD1 (5 bases). With 3 bases removed from V and 2 bases from J, the gap between germline ends came to 14 bases. The germline V gene encodes CDR1 SGDLS and CDR2 YYNGEE. The CDR3 spans 15 residues.

This clone was observed a few times. The chain joins TRBV19 to TRBJ2-1; TRBD1 aligns across 7 bases. Germline assignment: CDR1 LNHDA and CDR2 SQIVND (reference sequence). The CDR3 runs to 15 residues. The ends lost 7 bases at V and 0 bases at J; junction bases unmatched: 6. Here the CDR3 reads CASIPDRSSYNEQFF. CDR3 nucleotide sequence: TGTGCCAGTATCCCGGACAGGAGCTCCTACAATGAGCAGTTCTTC.

The chain couples TRBV6-5 to TRBJ2-1; 14 positions match TRBD2. With V trimmed by 6 bases and J by 8 bases, 6 bases remained unmatched. The germline V gene encodes CDR1 MNHEY and CDR2 SVGAGI. This CDR3 has 15 amino acids. The CDR3: CASSQTSGRGDEQFF. DNA of the CDR3: TGTGCCAGCAGCCAGACTAGCGGGAGGGGGGATGAGCAGTTCTTC.

This sequence joins TRBV29-1 and TRBJ1-5, with 7 bases that match TRBD1. The CDR3 spans 12 residues. After removal of 4 bases from V and 11 bases from J, the junction contained 8 bases not matched to a gene. Germline-derived CDR1 and CDR2 are SQVTM and ANQGSEA. The CDR3 sequence is CSVGWDSSSQHF. CDR3 nucleotide sequence: TGCAGCGTTGGGTGGGACAGTTCTTCCCAGCATTTT.

This clone is a singleton in its sample. The rearrangement uses TRBV7-2 and TRBJ1-3; a possible D gene is TRBD1 (5 bases). This CDR3 contains 19 residues. Trimming took off 5 bases at V and 0 bases at J, with 23 bases between the two ends. Looked up from germline, CDR1 is SGHTA and CDR2 is FQGNSA. The CDR3 coding sequence is TGTGCCAGCAGCCCGAACACTATTAAACAGGTCAACTCTGGAAACACCATATATTTT. This translates into CASSPNTIKQVNSGNTIYF.

The chain links TRBV7-8 to TRBJ2-2, with TRBD2 matching 7 bases. Trimming at V came to 5 bases and at J to 4 bases, leaving 13 bases not matched to a gene. Germline lookup yields CDR1 SGHVS and CDR2 FQNEAQ. CDR3 length: 17 amino acids. CDR3 nucleotides: TGTGCCAGCAGCCGACGGCCGGCGGGAGTGAGCACCGGGGAGCTGTTTTTT. Amino acid sequence: CASSRRPAGVSTGELFF.

V gene TRBV5-1 combines with J gene TRBJ1-4; D remains unclear. V lost 0 bases to trimming and J lost 5 bases, with 14 bases between them. The germline gives CDR1 SGHRS, CDR2 YFSETQ. The CDR3 has 16 residues. CDR3 sequence reads: CASSLVGPLENEKLFF. The CDR3 DNA follows: TGCGCCAGCAGCTTGGTTGGGCCGTTAGAGAATGAAAAACTGTTTTTT. The entire variable domain, with the rest obtained from reference TRBV5-1 and TRBJ1-4, is as follows: KAGVTQTPRYLIKTRGQQVTLSCSPISGHRSVSWYQQTPGQGLQFLFEYFSETQRNKGNFPGRFSGRQFSNSRSEMNVSTLELGDSALYLCASSLVGPLENEKLFFGSGTQLSVL.

The CDR3 DNA reads as TGTGTCCTGGGGAGGGAGGTTGTGACTTTCTTT. Its translation: CVLGREVVTFF. This chain connects TRBV6-8 to TRBJ1-1, with unresolved D. CDR3 size: 11 residues. CDR1 is MNHGY and CDR2 is SAAAGT in the germline V gene.

J is TRBJ2-3 and V is TRBV30; 8 bases fit TRBD1. From germline, CDR1 is GTSNPN and CDR2 SVGIG (reference sequence). The CDR3 totals 14 residues. Unmatched junction bases numbered 3, after V lost 2 bases and J lost 2 bases. The chain's CDR3 is CAWSRTGSTDTQYF. CDR3 coding DNA: TGTGCCTGGAGTAGGACAGGGTCCACAGATACGCAGTATTTT. The complete variable domain, with remaining parts taken from reference TRBV30 and TRBJ2-3, reads SQTIHQWPATLVQPVGSPLSLECTVEGTSNPNLYWYRQAAGRGLQLLFYSVGIGQISSEVPQNLSASRPQDRQFILSSKKLLLSDSGFYLCAWSRTGSTDTQYFGPGTRLTVL.

The chain has TRBV2 and TRBJ1-6; D remains unclear. CDR3 length equals 13 residues. In germline, CDR1 is SNHLY, CDR2 FYNNEI. Deletions cut 8 bases from V and 7 bases from J, with 12 bases between. The CDR3 loop reads CASWAPPNSPLHF. The CDR3 nucleotides are TGTGCCAGCTGGGCCCCCCCCAATTCACCCCTCCACTTT.

The rearrangement links TRBV6-2 or TRBV6-3 to TRBJ2-2; the D gene is possibly TRBD1 (6 bases). In germline, CDR1 is MNHEY, CDR2 SVGEGT. CDR3 length: 13 amino acids. The V end was cut by 4 bases, the J end by 7 bases, with 10 bases between. The CDR3 nucleotides are TGTGCCAGCAGTTTACAGGGTGTCGGGGAGCTGTTTTTT. Protein: CASSLQGVGELFF.

The chain couples TRBV2 to TRBJ1-6, with a possible D match to TRBD1 (6 bases). Looked up from germline, CDR1 is SNHLY and CDR2 is FYNNEI. The CDR3 sequence is 15 residues long. V shed 7 bases and J shed 7 bases, with 17 bases lying between them. CDR3 sequence (DNA): TGTGCCAGCAAGCCGCCAGGGGCTTCCAATTCACCCCTCCACTTT. Its protein product is CASKPPGASNSPLHF.

The CDR3 DNA sequence: TGTGCCAGCAGCGTAGCTCGGGTCCGGGAGGGAGAGACCCAGTACTTC. Protein: CASSVARVREGETQYF. J is TRBJ2-5 and V is TRBV9, with 8 bases lining up with TRBD2. From germline, CDR1 is SGDLS and CDR2 YYNGEE. J lost 4 bases, V lost 0 bases, and 8 bases had no gene match. CDR3 length: 16 amino acids.